Included here is one T cell receptor (beta chain) sequence, with context. Its target is unknown. The source of the sample is a study of T cell responses to AZD1222 COVID-19 vaccine. Regarding the study as a whole: The peak T cell response came first, and repertoires were sampled only after it.

Method: immunoSEQ multiplex PCR; TCRdb's copy keeps in-frame clones and lacks some. The data contain some 88,000 clones, about 90% of them singletons. The junction had 8 bases not matched to a gene; V was cut back by 2 bases and J by 5 bases. This CDR3 has 15 amino acids. The germline CDR1 and CDR2 sequences are LGHDT and YNNKEL (reference sequence). The receptor was derived from an adult in good health. The input for sequencing was peripheral blood, taken on day 0 of AZD1222 vaccination. This chain connects TRBV3-1 (or the pseudogene TRBV3-2) to TRBJ2-7, with TRBD2 identical over 8 bases. In DNA, the CDR3 is TGTGCCAGCAGCCAAAGACTAGCGACTTTGGACGAGCAGTACTTC. Translating gives CASSQRLATLDEQYF.